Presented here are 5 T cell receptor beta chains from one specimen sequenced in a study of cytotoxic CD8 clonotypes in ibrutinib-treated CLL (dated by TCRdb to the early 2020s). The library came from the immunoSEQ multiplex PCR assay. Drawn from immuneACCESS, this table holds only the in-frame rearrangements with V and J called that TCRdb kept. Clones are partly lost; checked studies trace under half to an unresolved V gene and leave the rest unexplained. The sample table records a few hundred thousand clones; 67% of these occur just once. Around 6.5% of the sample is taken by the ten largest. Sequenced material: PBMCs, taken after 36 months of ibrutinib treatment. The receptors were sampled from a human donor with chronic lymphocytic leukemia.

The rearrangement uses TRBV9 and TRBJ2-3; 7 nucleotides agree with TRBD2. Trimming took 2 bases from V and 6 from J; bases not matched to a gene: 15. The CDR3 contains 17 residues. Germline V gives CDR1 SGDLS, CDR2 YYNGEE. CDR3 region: CASSVHIRGSPGDTQYF. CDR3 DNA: TGTGCCAGCAGCGTCCATATTCGCGGGAGCCCCGGGGATACGCAGTATTTT.

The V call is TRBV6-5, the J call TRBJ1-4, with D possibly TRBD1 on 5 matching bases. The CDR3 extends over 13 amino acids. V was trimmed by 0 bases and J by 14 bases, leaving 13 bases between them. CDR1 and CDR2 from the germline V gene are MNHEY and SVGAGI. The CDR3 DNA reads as TGTGCCAGCAGTTACTCACTTCCGGGACGGCTGTTTTTT. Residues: CASSYSLPGRLFF.

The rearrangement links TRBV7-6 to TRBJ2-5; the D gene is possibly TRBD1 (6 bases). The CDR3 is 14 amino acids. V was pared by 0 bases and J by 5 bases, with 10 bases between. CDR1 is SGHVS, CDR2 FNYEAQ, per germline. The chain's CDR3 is CASSLALRGETQYF. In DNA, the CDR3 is TGTGCCAGCAGCTTAGCGCTAAGGGGGGAGACCCAGTACTTC.

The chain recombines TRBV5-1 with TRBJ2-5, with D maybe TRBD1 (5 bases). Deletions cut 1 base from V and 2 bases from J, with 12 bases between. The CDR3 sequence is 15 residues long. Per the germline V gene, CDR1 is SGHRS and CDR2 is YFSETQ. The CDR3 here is CASSLWPGKQETQYF. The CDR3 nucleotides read TGCGCCAGCAGCTTGTGGCCAGGGAAACAAGAGACCCAGTACTTC.

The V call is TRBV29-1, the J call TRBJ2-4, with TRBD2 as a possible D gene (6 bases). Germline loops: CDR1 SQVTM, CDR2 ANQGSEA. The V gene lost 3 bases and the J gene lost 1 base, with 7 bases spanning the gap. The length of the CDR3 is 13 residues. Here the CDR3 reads CSVESGAKNIQYF. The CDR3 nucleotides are TGCAGCGTTGAGAGCGGGGCCAAAAACATTCAGTACTTC.